This T cell receptor beta chain was captured by sequencing in a study of T-cell reconstitution after alpha-beta-depleted transplantation in children. The J segment lost 6 bases and the V segment lost 6 bases, leaving 7 bases of the junction unmatched. The CDR3 is 12 residues long. From germline, CDR1 is DFQATT and CDR2 SNEGSKA (reference sequence). It was with unique molecular identifiers that the TCRbeta library was prepared. A single record per CDR3 protein comes from TCRdb applying MiXCR to the PCR reads. The repertoire consists of about 400,000 distinct CDR3 sequences, with about a sixth occurring once and the leading ten covering around 30%.

Here the sequenced sample was PBMCs, mostly from graft donor cells, taken 360 days after TCRalphabeta/CD19-depleted stem cell transplant. The receptor comes from a boy less than two years old who had a stem cell transplant for Wiskott-Aldrich syndrome, so the T cells may come from the graft donor. This chain connects TRBV20-1 to TRBJ2-5; 7 nucleotides agree with TRBD2. CDR3 bases: TGCAGTGCACCGACTAGCCCCAAGACCCAGTACTTC. Translating it yields CSAPTSPKTQYF.